This TCR beta chain originates from a study of T-cell reconstitution after alpha-beta-depleted transplantation in children. Per germline, CDR1 SGHVS and CDR2 FNYEAQ. Trimming took 5 bases from V and 0 from J, leaving 14 bases between them. The CDR3 extends over 16 amino acids. A library of TCRbeta sequences, prepared with unique molecular identifiers, was generated. A single record per CDR3 protein comes from TCRdb applying MiXCR to the PCR reads. The sample lists 280,000 or so distinct CDR3 sequences; roughly 10% were seen once. Only a few counts were recorded for this clonotype. Specimen: peripheral blood, collected 180 days after TCRalphabeta/CD19-depleted stem cell transplant. The chain couples TRBV7-6 to TRBJ1-5, with D perhaps matching TRBD1 (5 bases). The sequence was obtained from a male patient between 2 and 15 years old who had a stem cell transplant for chronic granulomatous disease, so the T cells may come from the graft donor. CDR3 residues: CASSPGQPLSNQPQHF. The CDR3 coding sequence is TGTGCCAGCAGCCCGGGGCAGCCCCTTAGCAATCAGCCCCAGCATTTT.